This is a list of T cell receptor beta chains from one sample in a study of blood T cell repertoires in COVID-19. Produced via immunoSEQ multiplex PCR; TCRdb's table is partial and in-frame only. Among around 280,000 clones listed, around nine tenths were seen once. The sample consisted of PBMCs or T cells enriched from blood (not recorded which). These receptors were collected from a middle-aged woman who had recovered from COVID-19. CDR3s include the opening cysteine and the closing phenylalanine or tryptophan.

V	J	CDR3
TRBV10-3	TRBJ2-1	CAIRAGEEGGEQFF
TRBV5-8	TRBJ2-2	CASSTWGLVNTGELFF
TRBV5-1	TRBJ1-1	CASSGYTGTDEAFF
TRBV13	TRBJ1-2	CASSWTGMGRNYGYTF
TRBV30	TRBJ2-1	CAWSVGWDRLPNEQFF
TRBV28	TRBJ1-6	CASSQTEGGPHGDSPLHF
TRBV7-8	TRBJ2-7	CASSLVSGGAYEQYF
TRBV7-9	TRBJ2-1	CASSLVSWAGAGYNEQFF
TRBV7-9	TRBJ1-4	CASSLAPEGEKLFF
TRBV19	TRBJ1-2	CASRWTGGPLNYGYTF
TRBV6-2/TRBV6-3	TRBJ2-1	CASTPLRSSYNEQFF
TRBV7-9	TRBJ1-1	CASTYLGRQDTEAFF
TRBV27	TRBJ2-2	CASSFWGRGTGELFF
TRBV6-6	TRBJ1-5	CASSQLRGEVSNQPQHF
TRBV7-2	TRBJ2-1	CASSLSGVTNEQFF
TRBV2	TRBJ2-3	CASAGTGVKTDTQYF